This T cell receptor beta chain was documented in a study of Graves' ophthalmopathy and Graves' hyperthyroidism. V was pared by 1 base and J by 0 bases, with 6 bases between. The germline gives CDR1 LGHDT, CDR2 YNNKEL (reference sequence). The length of the CDR3 is 15 residues. Investigators amplified TCR beta CDR3 regions from RNA transcripts. HTBI primers served in a first-round RT-PCR, which a second-round multiplex PCR followed. TCRdb re-derived calls from the multiplex PCR reads in MiXCR, one entry per CDR3 protein. Of 360,000 or so distinct CDR3 sequences listed, 15% to 20% are singletons. This clonotype has a count of ten or more. Active ophthalmopathy (CAS at least 3, NOSPECS at least 4), lasting under 3 months. The diagnosis was founded upon clinical symptoms, serum thyroxine, TRAb, thyroid ultrasound and orbital computed tomography.

The material sequenced was peripheral blood. The sequence came from a woman aged 18 to 35 with Graves' ophthalmopathy. This chain uses TRBV3-1 with TRBJ2-2, with D possibly being TRBD1 (6 bases). This CDR3 reads CASSQGQANTGELFF. The CDR3, as DNA: TGTGCCAGCAGCCAAGGACAGGCGAACACCGGGGAGCTGTTTTTT. The variable domain in full, with the rest retrieved from reference TRBV3-1 and TRBJ2-2, is DTAVSQTPKYLVTQMGNDKSIKCEQNLGHDTMYWYKQDSKKFLKIMFSYNNKELIINETVPNRFSPKSPDKAHLNLHINSLELGDSAVYFCASSQGQANTGELFFGEGSRLTVL.